This TCR beta chain was retrieved from a study of technical replicates of blood from a few donors. The table came from immunoSEQ multiplex PCR; TCRdb's copy has only in-frame clones and leaves some out. The sample carries approximately 80,000 clones, 89% recorded once. Sequenced material: T cells isolated from PBMCs. This receptor was identified in a human donor in good health.

Here the CDR3 reads CASSLGVVPEAFF. The CDR3 nucleotides are TGTGCCAGCAGCTTAGGAGTTGTTCCTGAAGCTTTCTTT. The chain is built from TRBV7-8 and TRBJ1-1; no reliable D call. The V gene's germline CDR1 is SGHVS and CDR2 FQNEAQ. The CDR3 is made up of 13 amino acids. Trimming cost V 1 base and J 6 bases, with 9 bases left between them.